This T cell receptor (beta chain) was retrieved from a study of cytotoxic CD8 clonotypes in ibrutinib-treated CLL. Findings and caveats of the study: Exceeding age-matched healthy donors, baseline clonality also tracked the counts of circulating CD8+ T cells. Timing of sampling differed between sustained-remission and progressing patients.

Measured with immunoSEQ multiplex PCR; TCRdb has only the in-frame clones, and not every one. The sample consists of just over 65,000 clones, about two thirds of them appearing once. J was trimmed by 5 bases and V by 4 bases; bases with no gene match: 10. This CDR3 has 17 amino acids. CDR1 is SGHNT and CDR2 is YYREEE in the germline V gene (reference sequence). Concerning this clone itself: Its antigen is currently unknown.

The sequencing used PBMCs, collected after 12 months of ibrutinib treatment. V is TRBV5-4 and J is TRBJ2-5; TRBD2 aligns across 14 bases. The receptor comes from a human donor with chronic lymphocytic leukemia. The CDR3 sequence is CASSERRGLAGEETQYF. The CDR3 nucleotides are TGTGCCAGCAGCGAGCGGAGGGGACTAGCGGGGGAGGAGACCCAGTACTTC.